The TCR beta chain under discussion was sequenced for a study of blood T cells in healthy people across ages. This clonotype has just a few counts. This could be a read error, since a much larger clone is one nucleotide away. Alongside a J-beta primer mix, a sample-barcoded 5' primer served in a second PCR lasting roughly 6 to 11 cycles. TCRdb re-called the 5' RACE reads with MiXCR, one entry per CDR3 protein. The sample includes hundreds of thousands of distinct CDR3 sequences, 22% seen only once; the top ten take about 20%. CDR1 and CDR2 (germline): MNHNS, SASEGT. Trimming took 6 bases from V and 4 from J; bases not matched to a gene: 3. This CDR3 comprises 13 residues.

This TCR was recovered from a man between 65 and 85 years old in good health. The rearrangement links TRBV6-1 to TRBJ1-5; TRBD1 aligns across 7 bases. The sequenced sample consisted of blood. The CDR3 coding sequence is TGTGCCAGCAGCCGGGACAGAAATCAGCCCCAGCATTTT. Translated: CASSRDRNQPQHF.